Below, 24 T cell receptor beta chains from the same sample are listed, as sequenced in a study of CD8 T cells in ankylosing spondylitis. One entry per CDR3 protein, called by TCRdb with MiXCR from the 5' RACE reads. The table has some 200,000 distinct CDR3 sequences, around 13% seen once; the top ten hold approximately 17%. Sequencing was carried out using blood, either unsorted or a sorted T cell fraction (not recorded which). Receptors originate from a male donor with ankylosing spondylitis or in good health (not recorded which).

The chain uses TRBV9 and TRBJ2-2; D gene uncertain. V was cut by 0 bases and J by 3 bases, with 9 bases left in between. CDR1 is SGDLS, CDR2 YYNGEE, per germline. This CDR3 is 15 amino acids long. The DNA for the CDR3 is TGTGCCAGCAGCGTAGAGGTCAGATACACCGGGGAGCTGTTTTTT. Encoded protein: CASSVEVRYTGELFF.

There are many counts of this clonotype. The chain employs TRBV3-1 and TRBJ2-1; 7 positions agree with TRBD2. Unmatched junction bases numbered 11, after V lost 3 bases and J lost 6 bases. This CDR3 spans 16 amino acids. CDR1 is LGHDT, CDR2 YNNKEL, per germline (reference sequence). The CDR3 bases are TGTGCCAGCAGCCATCATCCGGGGGGTCTCTCCAATGAGCAGTTCTTC. Translation: CASSHHPGGLSNEQFF.

This rearrangement joins TRBV7-2 to TRBJ2-7; D is unresolved. Germline CDR1 is SGHTA and CDR2 is FQGNSA. V lost 1 base and J lost 0, with 7 bases in between. The CDR3 contains 14 residues. CDR3 sequence (DNA): TGTGCCAGCAGCTTAGAATGGACCTCCTACGAGCAGTACTTC. It encodes CASSLEWTSYEQYF.

The chain combines TRBV12-3 or TRBV12-4 with TRBJ2-2, with a weak D call TRBD2 (6 bases). The CDR3 loop spans 16 amino acids. Trimming took off 5 bases at V and 1 base at J, with 14 bases between the two ends. The CDR3 here is CASSRDFQQNTGELFF. CDR3 coding DNA: TGTGCCAGCAGTCGGGACTTCCAGCAGAACACCGGGGAGCTGTTTTTT.

This chain links TRBV6-2 or TRBV6-3 with TRBJ1-2; D is uncertain. V was clipped by 0 bases and J by 2 bases, with 10 bases between them. The germline V gene encodes CDR1 MNHEY and CDR2 SVGEGT. The CDR3 spans 15 residues. The CDR3 loop reads CASSYSPVSNYGYTF. The CDR3 DNA reads as TGTGCCAGCAGTTACTCGCCGGTCTCCAACTATGGCTACACCTTC.

Many counts were recorded for this clonotype. V and J are TRBV20-1 and TRBJ2-2, with a possible D match to TRBD1 (5 bases). V dropped 1 base and J dropped 3 bases, with 9 bases sitting between them. Germline V gene sequence: CDR1 DFQATT, CDR2 SNEGSKA (reference sequence). CDR3 length: 14 residues. In DNA, the CDR3 is TGCAGTGCTAGAGCAGGGATGGACACCGGGGAGCTGTTTTTT. It codes for CSARAGMDTGELFF.

The sample holds many counts of this clonotype. CDR3 loop: CASSVETSGTEQFF. For the CDR3, the DNA is TGCGCCAGCAGTGTCGAGACTAGCGGGACTGAGCAGTTCTTC. The chain combines TRBV10-2 with TRBJ2-1; 11 bases align to TRBD2. Germline V gene lookup returns CDR1 WSHSY and CDR2 SAAADI. The ends lost 4 bases at V and 9 bases at J; junction bases unmatched: 5. This CDR3 is 14 amino acids long.

V and J are TRBV3-1 and TRBJ1-6; the D is unclear. Per germline, CDR1 LGHDT and CDR2 YNNKEL (reference sequence). With 4 bases removed from V and 5 bases from J, the gap between germline ends came to 3 bases. This CDR3 region has 12 residues. DNA of the CDR3: TGTGCCAGCAGCCCCCATAATTCACCCCTCCACTTT. Amino acid sequence: CASSPHNSPLHF.

This chain uses TRBV20-1 with TRBJ2-1; D gene ambiguous. Germline V gene lookup returns CDR1 DFQATT and CDR2 SNEGSKA (reference sequence). This CDR3 is built from 13 residues. With 6 bases removed from V and 0 bases from J, the gap between germline ends came to 9 bases. For the CDR3, the DNA is TGCAGTGCAGCCGGGCGCTCCTACAATGAGCAGTTCTTC. Residues: CSAAGRSYNEQFF.

V gene TRBV12-3 or TRBV12-4 combines with J gene TRBJ2-7; D is undetermined. The length of the CDR3 is 14 residues. V dropped 3 bases and J dropped 4 bases, with 13 bases sitting between them. CDR3 nucleotide sequence: TGTGCCAGCAGTTTCGGGCTAGTCTCGTACGAGCAGTACTTC. It is translated as CASSFGLVSYEQYF.

This clonotype has a handful of counts. The chain employs TRBV7-9 and TRBJ2-1, with 7 bases aligning to TRBD1. V gave up 3 bases and J gave up 8 bases; unmatched junction bases: 7. Germline V gives CDR1 SEHNR, CDR2 FQNEAQ (reference sequence). The CDR3 length is 14 residues. CDR3 sequence: CASSLVTGLHEQFF. DNA of the CDR3: TGTGCCAGCAGCTTGGTGACAGGGTTACATGAGCAGTTCTTC.

The V and J genes are TRBV4-1 and TRBJ2-7, with a possible D match to TRBD1 (6 bases). The length of the CDR3 is 15 residues. V was clipped by 4 bases and J by 4 bases, with 17 bases between them. Germline values: CDR1 MGHRA, CDR2 YSYEKL. As DNA, the CDR3 is TGCGCCAGCAGCCCAGCGACAGGCCTCCTGTACGAGCAGTACTTC. Translation gives CASSPATGLLYEQYF.

This clonotype appeared many times. The rearrangement joins TRBV10-3 to TRBJ1-2, with unresolved D. This CDR3 comprises 14 residues. The germline V and J ends were trimmed by 3 bases and 6 bases, with 14 bases remaining between them. Germline lookup yields CDR1 ENHRY and CDR2 SYGVKD. The CDR3 region has the DNA TGTGCCATCAGTGACCCCCGTACGGGGAATGGCTACACCTTC. This codes for CAISDPRTGNGYTF.

The rearrangement uses TRBV5-1 and TRBJ2-1; D may correspond to TRBD1 or TRBD2 (5 bases each). Germline CDR1 is SGHRS and CDR2 is YFSETQ. The length of the CDR3 is 18 residues. V lost 3 bases to trimming and J lost 2 bases, with 21 bases between them. In DNA, the CDR3 is TGCGCCAGCAGCTGGGAGAAGAGGGGATCCACCCCCTACAATGAGCAGTTCTTC. Encoded protein: CASSWEKRGSTPYNEQFF.

The rearrangement links TRBV12-3 or TRBV12-4 to TRBJ2-7; TRBD1 agrees at 8 bases. The junction had 14 bases not matched to a gene; V was cut back by 6 bases and J by 4 bases. The CDR3 length is 16 residues. The CDR3 DNA reads as TGTGCCAGCAGCAGGAGGACAGGGCGCTCCTCGTACGAGCAGTACTTC. It translates to CASSRRTGRSSYEQYF.

The V call is TRBV7-8, the J call TRBJ2-3; TRBD1 aligns across 7 bases. V dropped 4 bases and J dropped 1; count of bases not matched to a gene: 8. CDR1 is SGHVS and CDR2 is FQNEAQ in the germline V gene. CDR3 size: 16 residues. CDR3 region: CASSYLTGKGTDTQYF. CDR3 sequence (DNA): TGTGCCAGCAGCTATCTGACAGGGAAGGGCACAGATACGCAGTATTTT.

This clonotype has more than one count but fewer than ten. V is TRBV20-1 and J is TRBJ1-1; 8 nucleotides agree with TRBD1. CDR1 is DFQATT and CDR2 is SNEGSKA in the germline V gene (reference sequence). Losses at the gene ends were 8 bases for V and 6 bases for J; bases not matched to a gene: 17. The CDR3 spans 15 residues. CDR3 nucleotide sequence: TGCAGTACCTACGCCCGGATAGGACAGGGCCCTGAAGCTTTCTTT. As protein: CSTYARIGQGPEAFF.

This chain links TRBV5-1 with TRBJ2-1; D unclear. This CDR3 region has 14 residues. Trimming took off 1 base at V and 3 bases at J, with 8 bases between the two ends. CDR1 and CDR2 (germline): SGHRS, YFSETQ. CDR3 bases: TGCGCCAGCAGCTTGAGAGACCTCTACAATGAGCAGTTCTTC. It translates to CASSLRDLYNEQFF.

V and J are TRBV3-1 and TRBJ2-7; TRBD2 aligns across 12 bases. This CDR3 is 15 amino acids long. J lost 3 bases, V lost 4 bases, and 4 bases had no gene match. CDR1 LGHDT and CDR2 YNNKEL come from the germline V gene (reference sequence). DNA of the CDR3: TGTGCCAGCAGCCTTGGACTAGCGGGGAACTACGAGCAGTACTTC. Translation gives CASSLGLAGNYEQYF.

The chain is built from TRBV5-6 and TRBJ1-6; 8 bases agree with TRBD1. The CDR3 runs to 15 residues. V shed 0 bases and J 10 bases; nucleotides not matched to a gene: 6. The germline gives CDR1 SGHDT, CDR2 YYEEEE. The CDR3 DNA reads as TGTGCCAGCAGCTTGGCCGGACAGGGAGACTCACCCCTCCACTTT. Residues: CASSLAGQGDSPLHF. Drawing the rest from reference TRBV5-6 and TRBJ1-6, the complete variable domain is DAGVTQSPTHLIKTRGQQVTLRCSPKSGHDTVSWYQQALGQGPQFIFQYYEEEERQRGNFPDRFSGHQFPNYSSELNVNALLLGDSALYLCASSLAGQGDSPLHFGNGTRLTVT.

The rearrangement links TRBV7-9 to TRBJ1-1, with D tentatively TRBD1 (5 bases). The CDR3 is 16 residues long. CDR1 is SEHNR, CDR2 FQNEAQ, per germline (reference sequence). V lost 5 bases to trimming and J lost 3 bases, with 19 bases between them. CDR3 in amino acids: CASSAPGRYSDTEAFF. CDR3 nucleotides: TGTGCCAGCAGCGCCCCAGGGAGGTACAGTGACACTGAAGCTTTCTTT.

This clonotype was counted between two and nine times. This rearrangement joins TRBV19 to TRBJ1-5, with 8 bases identical to TRBD1. The CDR3 extends over 15 amino acids. CDR1 is LNHDA, CDR2 SQIVND, per germline (reference sequence). J gave up 0 bases and V 6 bases, and 4 bases lay outside the gene matches. This CDR3 is CASSLDRDSNQPQHF. The CDR3, as DNA: TGTGCCAGTAGCCTGGACAGGGATAGCAATCAGCCCCAGCATTTT. Based on the CDR3 plus reference TRBV19 and TRBJ1-5, the full variable domain is DGGITQSPKYLFRKEGQNVTLSCEQNLNHDAMYWYRQDPGQGLRLIYYSQIVNDFQKGDIAEGYSVSREKKESFPLTVTSAQKNPTAFYLCASSLDRDSNQPQHFGDGTRLSIL.

This clonotype was detected a few times. The chain uses TRBV6-5 and TRBJ1-1; the D gene is possibly TRBD1 (6 bases). CDR3 length: 13 amino acids. The germline V gene has CDR1 MNHEY and CDR2 SVGAGI. The V gene lost 6 bases and the J gene lost 13 bases, with 21 bases spanning the gap. CDR3: CASSYRRQAEGFF. In DNA, the CDR3 is TGTGCCAGCAGCTACCGTCGACAGGCCGAGGGTTTCTTT.

This clonotype was observed many times. The chain couples TRBV5-1 to TRBJ2-2; 7 bases line up with TRBD1. J was trimmed by 6 bases and V by 4 bases; bases with no gene match: 6. This CDR3 is built from 14 residues. The V gene's germline CDR1 is SGHRS and CDR2 YFSETQ. The CDR3 region has the DNA TGCGCCAGCAGCCCCGGGGACAGTGCCGGGGAGCTGTTTTTT. This codes for CASSPGDSAGELFF.